The 23 T cell receptor beta chains below all came from one sample that was sequenced in a study of breast tumors, draining lymph nodes, adjacent tissues. TCRdb independently ran MiXCR on the multiplex PCR reads; one entry per CDR3 protein. The sample carries about 230,000 distinct CDR3 sequences, less than 40% recorded once. Breast cancer patients provided tissue from their axillary draining lymph nodes. Sequencing was performed on axillary lymph node tissue. Every receptor here comes from a female donor with breast cancer. Some clones in this sample may be carry-over from other donors' samples.

This clonotype was recorded at least ten times. The chain links TRBV5-5 to TRBJ1-6, with TRBD1 identical over 7 bases. Germline values: CDR1 SGHKS, CDR2 YYEKEE (reference sequence). Trimming at V came to 0 bases and at J to 4 bases, leaving 1 base not matched to a gene. The CDR3 sequence is 15 residues long. The CDR3 nucleotides are TGTGCCAGCAGCTTGGGACAGGGATATAATTCACCCCTCCACTTT. As protein: CASSLGQGYNSPLHF.

The table lists this clonotype with many counts. The V gene is TRBV7-9, the J gene TRBJ2-1, with 7 positions matching TRBD2. This CDR3 has 16 amino acids. CDR1 and CDR2 from the germline V gene are SEHNR and FQNEAQ (reference sequence). Unmatched junction bases numbered 5, after V lost 1 base and J lost 2 bases. Written as DNA, the CDR3 is TGTGCCAGCAGCTTAGATCTAGCGGTAGCCTACAATGAGCAGTTCTTC. Translating it yields CASSLDLAVAYNEQFF.

This clonotype showed up just a few times. Possible read error: a much larger clone is one base away. The chain recombines TRBV20-1 with TRBJ2-7, with D possibly matching TRBD2 (6 bases). Germline values: CDR1 DFQATT, CDR2 SNEGSKA (reference sequence). V was cut by 3 bases and J by 6 bases, with 18 bases left in between. There are 14 residues in the CDR3. The CDR3 bases are TGCAGTGCTAGTGGGGCTAGCGTTACCTCCGAGCAGTACTTC. Protein product: CSASGASVTSEQYF.

This clonotype came up a few times. V and J are TRBV5-1 and TRBJ1-1; D is uncertain. The CDR3 sequence is 12 residues long. V shed 5 bases and J shed 3 bases, with 8 bases lying between them. The germline CDR1 and CDR2 sequences are SGHRS and YFSETQ. CDR3 in DNA: TGCGCCAGCAGGTGGGATGACACTGAAGCTTTCTTT. This encodes CASRWDDTEAFF.

CDR3 nucleotide sequence: TGTGCCAGCAGTTACCTAGTGGGGGATACTGAAGCTTTCTTT. This gives the protein CASSYLVGDTEAFF. This chain joins TRBV27 and TRBJ1-1, with D perhaps TRBD1 (5 bases). V was shortened by 4 bases and J by 5 bases, with 14 bases between the two germline ends. Germline-derived CDR1 and CDR2 are MNHEY and SMNVEV (reference sequence). CDR3 length: 14 amino acids.

This clonotype occurred a few times. In DNA, the CDR3 is TGTGCCAGCAGTTTGAGTCGACACTGGCAGCCCCAGCATTTT. Protein sequence: CASSLSRHWQPQHF. V usage is TRBV27 and J usage is TRBJ1-5, with D hard to call. Germline V lookup: CDR1 MNHEY, CDR2 SMNVEV (reference sequence). The CDR3 totals 14 residues. V lost 3 bases and J lost 7, with 13 bases in between.

This clonotype was seen more than once but under ten times. V gene TRBV27 combines with J gene TRBJ2-1; TRBD2 matches at 10 bases. Losses at the gene ends were 6 bases for V and 9 bases for J; bases not matched to a gene: 11. The CDR3 has 15 amino acids. The germline V gene encodes CDR1 MNHEY and CDR2 SMNVEV (reference sequence). CDR3 sequence (DNA): TGTGCCAGCAGGCCCCGGCTAGCGGGAGAGAGTGAGCAGTTCTTC. Translation gives CASRPRLAGESEQFF.

Here the CDR3 reads CASSIVQGADYGYTF. CDR3 bases: TGTGCCAGTAGTATAGTGCAGGGGGCAGACTATGGCTACACCTTC. The chain uses TRBV19 and TRBJ1-2; 8 nucleotides match TRBD1. The germline V gene has CDR1 LNHDA and CDR2 SQIVND (reference sequence). V lost 1 base, J lost 3 bases, and 4 bases stayed unmatched. The CDR3 totals 15 residues.

This clonotype showed up many times. The CDR3 loop reads CASSFGTSGSSYNEQFF. CDR3 DNA sequence: TGTGCCAGCAGTTTTGGGACTAGCGGGAGCTCCTACAATGAGCAGTTCTTC. V is TRBV27 and J is TRBJ2-1; TRBD2 matches at 14 bases. The V and J ends lost 3 bases and 0 bases, in that order; junction bases with no gene match: 1. Germline assignment: CDR1 MNHEY and CDR2 SMNVEV (reference sequence). The CDR3 extends over 17 amino acids.

Remarks on this clonotype: No conserved phenylalanine or tryptophan is present at the end of the CDR3, so a read error is the likely explanation. The chain uses TRBV24-1 and TRBJ2-6; the D call may be TRBD1 or TRBD2 (5 bases each). The V gene lost 5 bases and the J gene lost 0 bases, with 16 bases spanning the gap. Looked up from germline, CDR1 is KGHDR and CDR2 is SFDVKD. The CDR3 sequence is 18 residues long. This CDR3 reads CATSGRDGASSGANVLTL. The CDR3 DNA follows: TGTGCCACCAGTGGCCGGGACGGTGCGAGCTCTGGGGCCAACGTCCTGACTCTC.

Note on this clonotype: A much larger clonotype is one base distant, so this may be a read error. J is TRBJ2-7 and V is TRBV30; 11 bases are a match to TRBD2. This CDR3 is built from 13 residues. The junction had 4 bases not matched to a gene; V was cut back by 7 bases and J by 2 bases. Germline V gives CDR1 GTSNPN, CDR2 SVGIG (reference sequence). The CDR3 DNA is TGTGCCTTTTTGACTAGCGGGGCCTACGAGCAGTACTTC. It encodes CAFLTSGAYEQYF.

At least ten counts were recorded for this clonotype. This chain links TRBV19 with TRBJ1-3; D unclear. The CDR3 consists of 14 residues. Germline loops: CDR1 LNHDA, CDR2 SQIVND (reference sequence). V was clipped by 1 base and J by 0 bases, with 4 bases between them. The CDR3 region has the DNA TGTGCCAGTAGTATAGCGTTCTCTGGAAACACCATATATTTT. This codes for CASSIAFSGNTIYF.

This clonotype has a count of ten or more. The genes are TRBV7-2 and TRBJ2-3; the match to TRBD2 covers 7 bases. CDR1 and CDR2 from the germline V gene are SGHTA and FQGNSA. This CDR3 is built from 16 residues. Germline trimming cut 4 bases from V and 0 bases from J; bases unmatched to any gene: 7. The CDR3 here is CASSSSGTTSTDTQYF. The CDR3 DNA is TGTGCCAGCAGCTCCTCCGGGACTACAAGCACAGATACGCAGTATTTT. Based on the CDR3 plus reference TRBV7-2 and TRBJ2-3, the full variable domain is GAGVSQSPSNKVTEKGKDVELRCDPISGHTALYWYRQSLGQGLEFLIYFQGNSAPDKSGLPSDRFSAERTGGSVSTLTIQRTQQEDSAVYLCASSSSGTTSTDTQYFGPGTRLTVL.

This clonotype was recorded at least ten times. The V call is TRBV20-1, the J call TRBJ2-1; 10 bases line up with TRBD2. Germline CDR1 reads DFQATT; CDR2 reads SNEGSKA (reference sequence). V was pared by 0 bases and J by 4 bases, with 12 bases of the junction left unmatched. This CDR3 comprises 18 residues. The CDR3 is CSARDPGSLAGDYNEQFF. As DNA, the CDR3 is TGCAGTGCTAGAGACCCGGGGAGCCTAGCGGGAGATTACAATGAGCAGTTCTTC.

V and J are TRBV9 and TRBJ1-6; 7 bases line up with TRBD1. Germline V gene lookup returns CDR1 SGDLS and CDR2 YYNGEE. Germline trimming cut 0 bases from V and 10 bases from J; bases unmatched to any gene: 7. The CDR3 is 15 residues long. Here the CDR3 reads CASSVGRQGISPLHF. The CDR3 DNA reads TGTGCCAGCAGCGTAGGAAGACAGGGTATCTCACCCCTCCACTTT.

The gene calls are TRBV28 and TRBJ2-3, with a possible D match to TRBD1 (6 bases). This CDR3 contains 16 residues. Per germline, CDR1 MDHEN and CDR2 SYDVKM. The germline V and J ends were trimmed by 2 bases and 4 bases, with 16 bases remaining between them. CDR3 in DNA: TGTGCCAGCAGTTTAACTGGGACACCCAGCGCAGATACGCAGTATTTT. Amino acids: CASSLTGTPSADTQYF.

This clonotype was seen ten or more times. CDR3 amino acids: CASSFSGRTTDTQYF. CDR3 sequence (DNA): TGTGCCAGCAGCTTTAGCGGGAGAACCACAGATACGCAGTATTTT. The chain recombines TRBV7-9 with TRBJ2-3, with 9 bases lining up with TRBD2. V was pared by 3 bases and J by 2 bases, with 3 bases of the junction left unmatched. The CDR3 contains 15 residues. Germline CDR1 and CDR2: SEHNR and FQNEAQ (reference sequence).

Of note for this clonotype: One end of the junction does not line up with germline, which may come from a read error. V usage is TRBV7-9 and J usage is TRBJ2-7; D gene unclear. The CDR3 runs to 11 residues. Germline V gene data show CDR1 as SEHNR and CDR2 as FQNEAQ (reference sequence). This CDR3 reads CASGFLGEQDF. For the CDR3, the DNA is TGTGCCAGCGGCTTTCTCGGCGAGCAGGACTTC.

This clonotype was recorded at least ten times. The chain carries TRBV9 and TRBJ1-6, with D perhaps TRBD1 (5 bases). The V gene lost 0 bases and the J gene lost 7 bases, with 11 bases spanning the gap. From germline, CDR1 is SGDLS and CDR2 YYNGEE. CDR3 length: 15 residues. The CDR3 loop is CASSVASGGNSPLHF. Here the CDR3 DNA reads TGTGCCAGCAGCGTAGCTAGCGGGGGGAATTCACCCCTCCACTTT.

The CDR3 nucleotides read TGTGCCAGCAGCCCACCCGGACAGGTCTTCGAGCAGTACTTC. This gives the protein CASSPPGQVFEQYF. The gene calls are TRBV7-9 and TRBJ2-7; 7 nucleotides line up with TRBD1. CDR1 and CDR2 (germline): SEHNR, FQNEAQ (reference sequence). The V and J ends lost 5 bases and 6 bases, in that order; junction bases with no gene match: 10. The CDR3 contains 14 residues.

Points on this clonotype: The germline gene is not matched at one end of the junction; a read error may be the cause. The V call is TRBV19, the J call TRBJ1-3; D is unresolved. This CDR3 region has 15 residues. In germline, CDR1 is LNHDA, CDR2 SQIVND (reference sequence). In DNA form, the CDR3 reads TGCGCCGGTAGTTTGTCAGGACGCTCTGGAAACACCATATATTTT. Its translation: CAGSLSGRSGNTIYF.

On this clonotype itself: A read error may be the cause here, since a much bigger clone is one base away. The chain combines TRBV11-1 with TRBJ2-5, with 9 bases lining up with TRBD2. The V segment lost 5 bases and the J segment 4 bases; nucleotides outside the gene matches: 11. The CDR3 runs to 16 residues. Germline values: CDR1 SGHAT, CDR2 FQDESV (reference sequence). Here the CDR3 DNA reads TGTGCCAGCAGCCCGAGACTAGCGGCAGTAGGAGAGACCCAGTACTTC. Translated: CASSPRLAAVGETQYF.

On this clonotype: With a much larger clone just one base away, this may be a read error. The chain has TRBV19 and TRBJ2-4; D unclear. CDR1 is LNHDA, CDR2 SQIVND, per germline (reference sequence). CDR3 length: 13 residues. Trimming left V 4 bases short and J 6 bases short, with 10 bases between. This CDR3 reads CASSSVIGNIQYF. As DNA, the CDR3 is TGTGCCAGTAGTAGTGTGATTGGAAACATTCAGTACTTC.